These T cell receptor beta chains were read from a single sample in a study of OX40 agonist ivuxolimab in advanced cancers. Clones were read by immunoSEQ multiplex PCR, and TCRdb kept only the in-frame ones, dropping some. The profile covers about 72,000 clones, with around 92% appearing a single time and around 2.4% taken by the ten largest. The sample consisted of CD4+ or CD8+ T cells sorted from blood, taken in a trial of the OX40 agonist ivuxolimab. Receptors originate from an adult with an advanced solid tumor such as melanoma, head and neck, liver or kidney cancer. The CDR3 runs from the conserved cysteine through the conserved F or W. Clone size is given for some rows only: seen once, a few or many times, or a class if the clone is expanded.

abundance: -
v_gene: TRBV7-2
CDR3aa: CASSSRQVRETQYF

abundance: -
v_gene: TRBV4-1
CDR3aa: CASSLDSSNQPQHF

abundance: -
v_gene: TRBV5-3
CDR3aa: CARSFPPGHLNTEAFF

abundance: few
v_gene: TRBV5-1
CDR3aa: CASSLWDSMSFYGYTF

abundance: once
v_gene: TRBV29-1
CDR3aa: CSVEDRGGETQYF

abundance: -
v_gene: TRBV14
CDR3aa: CASSRQGIGSGNTIYF

abundance: -
v_gene: TRBV18
CDR3aa: CASSPSSTDTQYF

abundance: -
v_gene: TRBV5-3
CDR3aa: CASLAGSGADTQYF

abundance: few
v_gene: TRBV6-6
CDR3aa: CASTGTGTEAFF

abundance: -
v_gene: TRBV11-2
CDR3aa: CASSLGGAGNTEAFF

abundance: -
v_gene: TRBV6-5
CDR3aa: CASSRQILGAYEQYF

abundance: -
v_gene: TRBV29-1
CDR3aa: CSVGRGAGETQYF